These 3 T cell receptor beta chains share one sample of origin, sequenced in a study of identical twins. Via MiXCR, TCRdb re-called the 5' RACE reads, giving one row per CDR3 protein. The top ten clones hold more than 14% of a sample with some 230,000 distinct CDR3 sequences, 6.5% of them seen once. The same data also contributed to another study, on T cells expressing NK-cell markers.

Sequencing was carried out using CD8+ T cells sorted from blood. All receptors derive from a woman younger than 35 in good health.

The genes are TRBV5-1 and TRBJ2-1; TRBD1 matches 11 bases. With 3 bases clipped from V and 8 bases from J, the junction kept 7 bases outside the gene matches. In germline, CDR1 is SGHRS, CDR2 YFSETQ. This CDR3 region has 15 residues. The CDR3 loop is CASSYGTGGVDEQFF. DNA for the CDR3: TGCGCCAGCAGCTATGGGACAGGGGGAGTCGATGAGCAGTTCTTC.

There are many counts of this clonotype. V is TRBV9 and J is TRBJ1-3, with 7 bases that match TRBD1. Germline V gives CDR1 SGDLS, CDR2 YYNGEE. The CDR3 is made up of 14 amino acids. V lost 4 bases to trimming and J lost 5 bases; unmatched junction nucleotides: 6. The CDR3 sequence is CASSPRDSRNTIYF. Written as DNA, the CDR3 is TGTGCCAGCAGCCCACGGGACAGTAGAAACACCATATATTTT.

This chain connects TRBV7-9 to TRBJ2-7; possibly TRBD1 for D (5 bases). The CDR3 covers 17 residues. V gave up 4 bases and J gave up 1 base, with 20 bases separating them. Germline V gives CDR1 SEHNR, CDR2 FQNEAQ (reference sequence). CDR3 loop: CASSSTVSGKISYEQYF. The CDR3 DNA sequence: TGTGCCAGCAGCTCAACCGTTTCAGGGAAGATATCCTACGAGCAGTACTTC.